This T cell receptor beta chain was captured by sequencing in a study of T cell responses to AZD1222 COVID-19 vaccine (dated by TCRdb to about 2021). Study-wide context: TCR sequencing was performed for roughly 250 trial participants, of whom about 210 were given two doses of AZD1222 and around 26 were given two doses of MenACWY control vaccine. Trial participants were enrolled by age into subgroups of 18-55, 56-69 and 70-plus years, and around 140, 26 and 57 TCR-sequenced participants, respectively, were included in these subgroups. The investigation overall reported the following: Epitopes outside the regions mutated in the B.1.351 and B.1.1.7 variants were reportedly recognized by nearly half of the unique spike-specific TCRs. Most participants were white British and females outnumbered males, and the authors suggested that clonal diversity may have been underestimated. In the small 56-69-year group, the increase in depth fell short of significance, most likely because of low power. No day 14 peak-response samples were available, so repertoires were characterized only after the peak T cell response. Conclusions about previously exposed vaccinees were limited because only a handful of AZD1222 recipients were SARS-CoV-2 seropositive at baseline. Spike-specific TCR breadth and depth rose significantly after two AZD1222 doses compared with day 0 and with MenACWY recipients. The whole spike protein was spanned by vaccine-associated CD4 TCRs, and dominant responses were seen in regions 160-218 and 743-854.

On this clone itself: The target of this receptor is not known. No clone much larger than this one lies a single base away; base qualities are absent.

What the time point label conveys for this sample: about 28 days (+/-7) after the second vaccine dose. AZD1222 recipients whose second dose came at about 4 weeks and those whose second dose came at about 12 weeks were combined into one group, since spike-specific TCR depth and breadth did not differ between the two schedules. Vaccinee samples came from UK trials COV001 and COV002, including a single-blind randomized controlled phase 2/3 trial of AZD1222 (ChAdOx1 nCoV-19) in healthy adults. For TCRbeta chain sequencing, PBMC samples from trial participants were taken at day 0 and at day 28 after the second dose. The CDR3 regions of human TCRbeta chains were analyzed by immunosequencing. In the source study's methods: TCRs in the repertoires were matched against a reference library of SARS-CoV-2-specific TCRs that had been generated with the MIRA antigen-specificity platform. Breadth meant the fraction of unique TCRs that were SARS-CoV-2-associated, whereas depth meant the fraction of total T cells that were SARS-CoV-2-associated. Using the MIRA data, every spike-specific TCR was mapped to the spike region that the TCR reacted to and assigned to either a CD4 or a CD8 class. Log10-transformed breadth and depth values were compared by one-way ANOVA with Sidak's multiple comparisons tests. The table comes from immuneACCESS by way of TCRdb, which keeps in-frame sequences with V and J called. Part of the clones is missing from these tables; in studies checked, under half for an unresolved V gene and the rest for unknown reasons. V and J calls and clone size follow that table, whereas D and trimming were derived from the DNA. This sample has 180,000 or so clones in its table, and 91% of those were observed once. Clones ranked in the top ten supply approximately 1.8% of the sample.

This receptor was taken from an adult who received the AZD1222 COVID-19 vaccine. The sample consisted of peripheral blood, taken 28 days after the second AZD1222 dose.

CDR3 reads: CASSLSTGVKPQHF. The DNA reads TGTGCCAGCAGCTTAAGCACAGGCGTCAAGCCCCAGCATTTT. This chain joins TRBV7-9 to TRBJ1-5, with TRBD1 as a weak D call on 5 bases. V is shortened by 2 bases, J by 8 bases, and the region joining them spans 13 bases. Measured from the cysteine to the phenylalanine, the CDR3 is 14 residues long. Only the CDR3 region is kept as DNA, spanning 42 bases read in frame from base 1. CDR1 and CDR2 are drawn from the germline V gene (reference sequence): SEHNR, FQNEAQ.